Listed below are T cell receptor beta chains from one sample, sequenced in a study of shared T cell receptors in the human thymus. Data came from immunoSEQ multiplex PCR; TCRdb stores just in-frame clones and leaves some out. Of under 700,000 clones in the sample, more than 75% were seen once. This sample was shared with a second study, whose subject was human thymus T cells.

The sequenced sample consisted of thymocytes. The receptors shown here come from a boy under two years old with a congenital heart defect. Each CDR3 is given with its conserved first and last residue. A D gene is named only where the DNA matches it firmly. Not every row has a clone size; where given, it reads once, few, many or a size class.

j_call clone_size d_call v_call cdr3_nt cdr3_aa
TRBJ1-2 - - TRBV29-1 TGCAGCGTTGGCCCCATTCGCGGAGGAGATGGCTACACCTTC CSVGPIRGGDGYTF
TRBJ2-1 - - TRBV28 TGTGCCAGCAGTCATTATGCATTTTCGGGCAGGGGCCCCTACAATGAGCAGTTCTTC CASSHYAFSGRGPYNEQFF
TRBJ2-7 - - TRBV10-1 TGCGCCAGCAGTGAGCCTCGGGGTCGGGCCGAGCAGTACTTC CASSEPRGRAEQYF
TRBJ1-2 - - TRBV13 TGTGCCAGCAGTATAGCGGGCCGTCACTCCGCCTATGGCTACACCTTC CASSIAGRHSAYGYTF
TRBJ2-7 few - TRBV14 TGTGCCAGCAGCCAAGATCGAGGGCAGTTCTACGAGCAGTACTTC CASSQDRGQFYEQYF
TRBJ2-7 - TRBD2 TRBV6-1 TGTGCCAGCCCGCGGGAGGGCCAATCCTACGAGCAGTACTTC CASPREGQSYEQYF
TRBJ2-7 few - TRBV27 TGTGCCAGCAGTTTAGCTAGCCCCTCCTACGAGCAGTACTTC CASSLASPSYEQYF
TRBJ2-7 - TRBD1 TRBV5-1 TGCGCCAGCAGCGCGGGGACAGGGTCTGGCGAGCAGTACTTC CASSAGTGSGEQYF
TRBJ2-3 - - TRBV4-2 TGTGCCAGCAGCCAACCCGGGACAACTACTAGCACAGATACGCAGTATTTT CASSQPGTTTSTDTQYF
TRBJ2-5 few - TRBV6-5 TGTGCCAGCAGTTACACGGACATCGGCCATCCAGAGACCCAGTACTTC CASSYTDIGHPETQYF
TRBJ2-1 - TRBD2 TRBV6-6 TGTGCCAGCAGTTACCACGGGAGGGCCAATGAGCAGTTCTTC CASSYHGRANEQFF
TRBJ2-7 - TRBD1 TRBV5-1 TGCGCCAGCAGCGAGAGCGGACAGGCCTACGAGCAGTACTTC CASSESGQAYEQYF
TRBJ2-7 - TRBD2 TRBV4-2 TGTGCCAGCAGCCAGGTGGGGTCGCGGGAGATCCACGAGCAGTACTTC CASSQVGSREIHEQYF
TRBJ2-1 - - TRBV19 TGTGCCAGTAGTATGGAGGGCGGTGGGGGGAGTCGCTACAATGAGCAGTTCTTC CASSMEGGGGSRYNEQFF
TRBJ2-5 - TRBD1 TRBV10-3 TGTGCCATCAGTGAGGAGGGACAGGGGGCGACCTGTCCCTTAGAAGAGACCCAGTACTTC CAISEEGQGATCPLEETQYF
TRBJ2-3 - TRBD2 TRBV10-3 TGTGCCATCAGTGAGTCGAACTACCCCTTGGGAGGGGATACGCAGTATTTT CAISESNYPLGGDTQYF
TRBJ2-5 - - TRBV27 TGTGCCAGCAGTTCCCTAGCACAAGAGACCCAGTACTTC CASSSLAQETQYF
TRBJ1-4 - - TRBV2 TGTGCCAGCAGTGGGCAGGGAACTAATGAAAAACTGTTTTTT CASSGQGTNEKLFF
TRBJ1-5 - - TRBV30 TGTGCCTGGAGTCCTCCTTCCCCCAGGGGTTTGGATCGGAAGTTTAGCAATCAGCCCCAGCATTTT CAWSPPSPRGLDRKFSNQPQHF
TRBJ1-1 - TRBD1 TRBV4-3 TGCGCCAGCAGCCAAGCCCGAGGGACAGGGTCCACTGAAGCTTTCTTT CASSQARGTGSTEAFF
TRBJ2-7 - - TRBV6-5 TGTGCCTCGGGGCCAAAACAGGGAAGCTACGAGCAGTACTTC CASGPKQGSYEQYF
TRBJ2-1 - TRBD1 TRBV10-1 TGCGCCAGCAGTGAGTCGGGGGACAGGGGGCAGAGCGGACCGATACTCAATGAGCAGTTCTTC CASSESGDRGQSGPILNEQFF
TRBJ2-7 - TRBD1 TRBV5-1 TGCGCCAGCAGCTTGGGGGACAGGGGCTACGAGCAGTACTTC CASSLGDRGYEQYF
TRBJ2-1 - TRBD2 TRBV28 TGTGCCAGCAGTTTAGAGGCGGGAGTTGCCCTACATGAGCAGTTCTTC CASSLEAGVALHEQFF
TRBJ1-1 - - TRBV7-4 TGTGCCAGCAGCCCGAAGCGCAGCCGGCTTACTGTGAACACTGAAGCTTTCTTT CASSPKRSRLTVNTEAFF
TRBJ2-1 - - TRBV4-3 TGCGCCAGCAGCCAGGAGTCAGGGTTGGGGAATGAGCAGTTCTTC CASSQESGLGNEQFF
TRBJ1-2 - - TRBV25-1 TGTGCCAGCAGTGCCCTGACTGAATATGGCTACACCTTC CASSALTEYGYTF
TRBJ2-1 - TRBD2 TRBV19 TGTGCCAGTAGTATGATGGGTAGGACTAGCGGGAGAACCTCCCACAATGAGCAGTTCTTC CASSMMGRTSGRTSHNEQFF
TRBJ2-7 - TRBD2 TRBV5-1 TGCGCCAGCAGCTCAGTCTCTGGCCGGGGGGGGGAAGCCTACGAGCAGTACTTC CASSSVSGRGGEAYEQYF
TRBJ2-7 - TRBD2 TRBV30 TGTGCCTTCAGACTAGCGGACCTCTACGAGCAGTACTTC CAFRLADLYEQYF
TRBJ2-7 - TRBD2 TRBV6-5 TGTGCCAGCAGCCCGAAGCGGGATCGAGACTACGAGCAGTACTTC CASSPKRDRDYEQYF
TRBJ1-5 - - TRBV28 TGTGCCAGCAGTGGAAAAAAACAGGGCCTTAGCAATCAGCCCCAGCATTTT CASSGKKQGLSNQPQHF
TRBJ2-7 - TRBD2 TRBV7-2 TGTGCCAGCAGCTTAGAGTTGCTAGCGGGGACAAGCTCCTACGAGCAGTACTTC CASSLELLAGTSSYEQYF
TRBJ2-3 - - TRBV6-5 TGTGCCAGCCAAGGGGCTCTCGGGACAGATACGCAGTATTTT CASQGALGTDTQYF
TRBJ2-1 once TRBD2 TRBV5-1 TGCGCCAGCAAGCTCGGGAGGACCCACAATGAGCAGTTCTTC CASKLGRTHNEQFF
TRBJ2-7 - - TRBV5-5 TGTGCCAGCAGCCTGAAAAGGTTCGAGGGGAGGTCCTACGAGCAGTACTTC CASSLKRFEGRSYEQYF
TRBJ1-1 - - TRBV4-1 TGCGCCAGCAGCCAGGCGATGAGGGGGAGGGACACTGAAGCTTTCTTT CASSQAMRGRDTEAFF
TRBJ2-1 - TRBD2 TRBV5-1 TGCGCCAGCAGCGGGGGACTAGCGGGAAGTAATGAGCAGTTCTTC CASSGGLAGSNEQFF
TRBJ2-7 - - TRBV6-4 TGTGCCAGCAGTAAAACCTGGACACCTGGGACCTACGAGCAGTACTTC CASSKTWTPGTYEQYF